Listed here are 25 T cell receptor beta chains from one sample, sequenced in a study of control samples from healthy donors and cancer patients. Only in-frame clones appear in the TCRdb table, and some are missing; sequencing was by immunoSEQ multiplex PCR. The table has tens of thousands of clones, around four fifths seen once; the top ten hold 2.5% to 3.5%. The specimen was PBMCs. The receptors were sampled from a woman in her 50s with lung cancer.

The rearrangement uses TRBV5-1 and TRBJ1-3; TRBD1 matches 8 bases. J lost 4 bases, V lost 3 bases, and 9 bases had no gene match. There are 16 residues in the CDR3. The germline V gene has CDR1 SGHRS and CDR2 YFSETQ. CDR3 protein: CASSSSHGQGGNTIYF. CDR3 coding DNA: TGCGCCAGCAGCTCGTCCCACGGACAGGGAGGAAACACCATATATTTT.

This chain joins TRBV28 and TRBJ2-5; 10 bases fit TRBD2. The CDR3 is 17 amino acids. After removal of 0 bases from V and 7 bases from J, the junction contained 11 bases not matched to a gene. Germline-derived CDR1 and CDR2 are MDHEN and SYDVKM. CDR3 coding DNA: TGTGCCAGCAGTTTATGGAAGGCTAGCGGGGGCCGGGGGACCCAGTACTTC. Translated: CASSLWKASGGRGTQYF.

The J gene is TRBJ2-7, the V gene TRBV21-1; no check of the table's D call, TRBD1, against the DNA was made. TRBV21-1 is a pseudogene segment. This CDR3 is 15 amino acids long. The CDR3 reads CASSTGGQGAYEQYF. CDR3 sequence (DNA): TGTGCCAGCAGCACCGGGGGACAGGGGGCTTACGAGCAGTACTTC.

This clone appeared a few times. V usage is TRBV7-9 and J usage is TRBJ1-5; D gene unclear. The CDR3 spans 15 residues. The V gene's germline CDR1 is SEHNR and CDR2 FQNEAQ (reference sequence). The germline V and J ends were trimmed by 4 bases and 2 bases, with 12 bases remaining between them. The CDR3 loop reads CASSSRAAGNQPQHF. Here the CDR3 DNA reads TGTGCCAGCAGCTCACGGGCGGCGGGCAATCAGCCCCAGCATTTT.

The chain joins TRBV25-1 to TRBJ1-1, with TRBD1 as a possible D gene (6 bases). The germline V and J ends were trimmed by 3 bases and 6 bases, with 14 bases remaining between them. This CDR3 is 14 amino acids long. Germline values: CDR1 MGHDK, CDR2 SYGVNS. The DNA of the CDR3 is TGTGCCAGCAGTGATGATCAGGGGTTACCTGAAGCTTTCTTT. It codes for CASSDDQGLPEAFF.

This chain connects TRBV6-5 to TRBJ1-1, with D tentatively TRBD1 (6 bases). Trimming pared 6 bases from V and 3 bases from J, leaving 17 bases between. Germline values: CDR1 MNHEY, CDR2 SVGAGI. This CDR3 is built from 15 residues. Here the CDR3 reads CASRLDSRQDTEAFF. CDR3 nucleotides: TGTGCCAGCAGACTTGACTCTAGACAGGACACTGAAGCTTTCTTT.

The table lists this clone with a few counts. The chain links TRBV2 to TRBJ2-1, with 7 bases lining up with TRBD1. CDR3 length: 13 amino acids. From germline, CDR1 is SNHLY and CDR2 FYNNEI. V trimming: 7 bases; J trimming: 6 bases; junction bases outside the gene matches: 6. This CDR3 reads CASTGTAGNEQFF. In DNA form, the CDR3 reads TGTGCCAGCACCGGGACAGCCGGCAATGAGCAGTTCTTC.

The chain couples TRBV2 to TRBJ1-1, with D possibly being TRBD1 (5 bases). V lost 8 bases and J 4 bases, leaving 8 bases between the germline ends. CDR3 length: 11 amino acids. Germline CDR1 reads SNHLY; CDR2 reads FYNNEI. The CDR3 DNA is TGTGCCAGCCCTAGGGGCACTGAAGCTTTCTTT. It yields the protein CASPRGTEAFF.

For this clone: The same CDR3 also results from other DNA sequences found in this sample. The gene calls are TRBV7-2 and TRBJ2-5; D unresolved. The germline CDR1 and CDR2 sequences are SGHTA and FQGNSA. V was trimmed by 5 bases and J by 2 bases, leaving 3 bases between them. The CDR3 has 11 amino acids. As DNA, the CDR3 is TGTGCCAGCAGCCTTCAAGAGACCCAGTACTTC. Protein: CASSLQETQYF.

This chain links TRBV18 with TRBJ2-1; 8 bases agree with TRBD1. Germline V gene sequence: CDR1 KGHSH, CDR2 LQKENI. The V segment lost 2 bases and the J segment 2 bases; nucleotides outside the gene matches: 2. This CDR3 comprises 15 residues. CDR3 sequence: CASSPETGAYNEQFF. CDR3 nucleotide sequence: TGTGCCAGCTCACCAGAGACAGGGGCCTACAATGAGCAGTTCTTC. Supplemented by reference TRBV18 and TRBJ2-1, the full variable domain reads NAGVMQNPRHLVRRRGQEARLRCSPMKGHSHVYWYRQLPEEGLKFMVYLQKENIIDESGMPKERFSAEFPKEGPSILRIQQVVRGDSAAYFCASSPETGAYNEQFFGPGTRLTVL.

This clone was recorded a few times. The chain uses TRBV5-1 and TRBJ2-1; D not resolved. The germline CDR1 and CDR2 sequences are SGHRS and YFSETQ. The V end was cut by 1 base, the J end by 0 bases, with 5 bases between. The CDR3 totals 14 residues. Here the CDR3 DNA reads TGCGCCAGCAGCTTGAGTGGCTCCTACAATGAGCAGTTCTTC. Protein product: CASSLSGSYNEQFF.

This chain joins TRBV7-9 and TRBJ1-5, with a possible D match to TRBD1 (6 bases). The V gene's germline CDR1 is SEHNR and CDR2 FQNEAQ (reference sequence). The CDR3 totals 14 residues. Trimming shortened V by 0 bases and J by 5 bases, and 8 bases separated the two germline ends. The CDR3 nucleotides are TGTGCCAGCAGCTTAGCGGGACAAGATCAGCCCCAGCATTTT. Translation: CASSLAGQDQPQHF.

This chain joins TRBV19 and TRBJ2-6, with D uncertain. This CDR3 is 17 amino acids long. The germline V and J ends were trimmed by 5 bases and 0 bases, with 14 bases remaining between them. Germline CDR1 LNHDA, CDR2 SQIVND (reference sequence). CDR3 in DNA: TGTGCCAGTAGTCCCCGTATACTGTCCTCTGGGGCCAACGTCCTGACTTTC. It translates to CASSPRILSSGANVLTF.

For this clone: Other DNA sequences from this sample encode an identical CDR3 as well. The chain recombines TRBV4-1 with TRBJ2-7, with 7 bases identical to TRBD2. Germline CDR1 reads MGHRA; CDR2 reads YSYEKL. With V trimmed by 1 base and J by 0 bases, 3 bases remained unmatched. This CDR3 is built from 15 residues. The CDR3 protein is CASSQGGGSSYEQYF. CDR3 coding DNA: TGCGCCAGCAGCCAAGGGGGCGGGAGCTCCTACGAGCAGTACTTC.

CDR3 DNA: TGTGCCAGTAGTATGGGAGGAGTAGATACGCAGTATTTT. Encoded protein: CASSMGGVDTQYF. This chain connects TRBV19 to TRBJ2-3, with a tentative D call TRBD2 (6 bases). The CDR3 runs 13 residues. Germline V gene lookup returns CDR1 LNHDA and CDR2 SQIVND (reference sequence). Trimming stripped 3 bases from V and 5 bases from J, with 9 bases between. Complete variable domain (other parts from reference TRBV19 and TRBJ2-3): DGGITQSPKYLFRKEGQNVTLSCEQNLNHDAMYWYRQDPGQGLRLIYYSQIVNDFQKGDIAEGYSVSREKKESFPLTVTSAQKNPTAFYLCASSMGGVDTQYFGPGTRLTVL.

The chain links TRBV5-1 to TRBJ1-1; 9 nucleotides line up with TRBD1. V was clipped by 5 bases and J by 5 bases; unmatched bases: 10. Germline values: CDR1 SGHRS, CDR2 YFSETQ. The CDR3 runs 15 residues. CDR3 nucleotides: TGCGCCAGCAGTCGCGATGGACAGGGGAGGACTGAAGCTTTCTTT. Translating gives CASSRDGQGRTEAFF.

This chain joins TRBV7-2 and TRBJ1-2; no clear D gene. Trimming took 5 bases from V and 2 from J, leaving 9 bases between them. In germline, CDR1 is SGHTA, CDR2 FQGNSA. The CDR3 extends over 13 amino acids. This chain's CDR3 is CASSITPNYGYTF. The CDR3 DNA sequence: TGTGCCAGCAGCATTACACCCAACTATGGCTACACCTTC. The full variable domain, completed using reference TRBV7-2 and TRBJ1-2, is GAGVSQSPSNKVTEKGKDVELRCDPISGHTALYWYRQSLGQGLEFLIYFQGNSAPDKSGLPSDRFSAERTGGSVSTLTIQRTQQEDSAVYLCASSITPNYGYTFGSGTRLTVV.

This clone was detected a few times. V and J are TRBV12-3 or TRBV12-4 and TRBJ1-1; D is perhaps TRBD1 (5 bases). The CDR3 is made up of 13 amino acids. Trimming cost V 1 base and J 7 bases, with 10 bases left between them. CDR3 residues: CASSLDRGSEAFF. The CDR3 DNA sequence: TGTGCCAGCAGTTTAGATCGGGGGAGTGAAGCTTTCTTT.

The gene calls are TRBV6-5 and TRBJ1-6; D perhaps matches TRBD1 (6 bases). This CDR3 contains 15 residues. The V gene lost 5 bases and the J gene lost 6 bases, with 14 bases spanning the gap. Per the germline V gene, CDR1 is MNHEY and CDR2 is SVGAGI. In DNA form, the CDR3 reads TGTGCCAGCAGTCTACAGGGAGCTGGTAATTCACCCCTCCACTTT. It codes for CASSLQGAGNSPLHF.

The rearrangement joins TRBV24-1 to TRBJ2-3, with 9 nucleotides matching TRBD2. Germline V gene data show CDR1 as KGHDR and CDR2 as SFDVKD. J lost 1 base, V lost 4 bases, and 5 bases had no gene match. CDR3 length equals 16 residues. The CDR3 is CATSDPASGGTDTQYF. CDR3 sequence (DNA): TGTGCCACCAGTGACCCCGCTAGCGGGGGCACAGATACGCAGTATTTT.

V gene TRBV19 combines with J gene TRBJ1-2, with 7 bases aligning to TRBD1. Germline V gives CDR1 LNHDA, CDR2 SQIVND (reference sequence). The CDR3 runs 16 residues. The junction had 7 bases not matched to a gene; V was cut back by 3 bases and J by 0 bases. CDR3: CASSIAGTEANYGYTF. The CDR3 coding sequence is TGTGCCAGTAGTATTGCCGGGACAGAAGCTAACTATGGCTACACCTTC.

The CDR3, as DNA: TGTGCCAGTAGTCCCCGAGCGCTCCCGGCAACTAATGAAAAACTGTTTTTT. Protein product: CASSPRALPATNEKLFF. This chain connects TRBV19 to TRBJ1-4; no firm D call. Trimming cost V 5 bases and J 0 bases, with 16 bases left between them. CDR1 and CDR2 from the germline V gene are LNHDA and SQIVND (reference sequence). This CDR3 spans 17 amino acids.

This chain links TRBV13 with TRBJ1-1; D gene ambiguous. Trimming shortened V by 5 bases and J by 0 bases, and 19 bases separated the two germline ends. The V gene's germline CDR1 is PRHDT and CDR2 FYEKMQ (reference sequence). This CDR3 comprises 17 residues. CDR3 DNA: TGTGCCAGCAGCCCTCGATTAGATTCCACGATGAACACTGAAGCTTTCTTT. It yields the protein CASSPRLDSTMNTEAFF.

The chain employs TRBV5-4 and TRBJ1-2; 7 bases fit TRBD1. CDR1 is SGHNT and CDR2 is YYREEE in the germline V gene (reference sequence). This CDR3 contains 13 residues. The V gene end was trimmed by 4 bases and the J gene end by 8 bases; junction bases not matched to a gene: 8. The CDR3 sequence is CASSMTGLDGYTF. CDR3 DNA sequence: TGTGCCAGCAGCATGACAGGGCTCGACGGCTACACCTTC.

V and J are TRBV19 and TRBJ1-5; 7 bases map to TRBD1. There are 15 residues in the CDR3. The trim removed 6 bases at V and 6 bases at J, leaving 11 bases unmatched. The germline V gene has CDR1 LNHDA and CDR2 SQIVND (reference sequence). The CDR3 reads CASSPTGSVIQPQHF. In nucleotides, the CDR3 is TGTGCCAGTAGCCCGACAGGGTCAGTAATTCAGCCCCAGCATTTT.